The rows below give T cell receptor beta chains drawn from one sample of a study of blood T cell repertoires in COVID-19. This table comes from immunoSEQ multiplex PCR, and its TCRdb copy is limited to in-frame clones, with some not included. The sample yields roughly 290,000 clones, 75% to 90% seen once. The material sequenced was PBMCs or T cells enriched from blood (not recorded which). The source is a young woman who had recovered from COVID-19. The CDR3 runs from the conserved cysteine through the conserved F or W. Each record gives: CDR3 DNA, CDR3 protein, V gene, D gene, J gene, clone size. D genes are given only for firm matches. Clone size is shown for a subset of rows, as once, few, many or a class of expanded clone.

CDR3 DNA: TGTGCCAGCAGCTCATCGTTACAGGGGAGCAATCAGCCCCAGCATTTT; CDR3 protein: CASSSSLQGSNQPQHF; V gene: TRBV7-8; D gene: TRBD1; J gene: TRBJ1-5; clone size: NA
CDR3 DNA: TGTGCCAGCAGCCCACCTAGCCGGGGGGGCGATACGCAGTATTTT; CDR3 protein: CASSPPSRGGDTQYF; V gene: TRBV11-2; D gene: TRBD2; J gene: TRBJ2-3; clone size: once
CDR3 DNA: TGTGCCAGCACCGGGACTAGCGGGTCCCAGACCCAGTACTTC; CDR3 protein: CASTGTSGSQTQYF; V gene: TRBV2; D gene: TRBD2; J gene: TRBJ2-5; clone size: NA
CDR3 DNA: TGTGCCATCAGTGAGTCTAGGGGCAGCTCCTACAATGAGCAGTTCTTC; CDR3 protein: CAISESRGSSYNEQFF; V gene: TRBV10-3; D gene: NA; J gene: TRBJ2-1; clone size: NA
CDR3 DNA: TGTGCCAGCAGCCTAGATAGGGGCGGTCGGTTCTTC; CDR3 protein: CASSLDRGGRFF; V gene: TRBV7-2; D gene: NA; J gene: TRBJ2-1; clone size: NA
CDR3 DNA: TGTGCCACCGGAGTCAGGGAAAATTCACCCCTCCACTTT; CDR3 protein: CATGVRENSPLHF; V gene: TRBV7-7; D gene: NA; J gene: TRBJ1-6; clone size: NA
CDR3 DNA: TGTGCCAGCAGTCGTACTGGGGGGGACACCTACGAGCAGTACTTC; CDR3 protein: CASSRTGGDTYEQYF; V gene: TRBV6-5; D gene: NA; J gene: TRBJ2-7; clone size: NA
CDR3 DNA: TGTGCCAGCAGTTACGGCAGGGGGCTTTTGAACACTGAAGCTTTCTTT; CDR3 protein: CASSYGRGLLNTEAFF; V gene: TRBV6-6; D gene: TRBD1; J gene: TRBJ1-1; clone size: NA
CDR3 DNA: TGTGCCTGGAGTGTCCTGCGTGATGAAAAACTGTTTTTT; CDR3 protein: CAWSVLRDEKLFF; V gene: TRBV30; D gene: NA; J gene: TRBJ1-4; clone size: NA
CDR3 DNA: TGTGCCAGCAGCCGGCGGGAAGGGAAGGTGTACACCTTC; CDR3 protein: CASSRREGKVYTF; V gene: TRBV7-9; D gene: NA; J gene: TRBJ1-2; clone size: NA
CDR3 DNA: TGTGCCAGCAGCGTTACCTCTAGCGGGGGGGCCTACGAGCAGTACTTC; CDR3 protein: CASSVTSSGGAYEQYF; V gene: TRBV9; D gene: TRBD2; J gene: TRBJ2-7; clone size: once
CDR3 DNA: TGTGCCAGCAGCCAAGGGCAGAACTATGGCTACACCTTC; CDR3 protein: CASSQGQNYGYTF; V gene: TRBV14; D gene: NA; J gene: TRBJ1-2; clone size: NA
CDR3 DNA: TGTGCCAGCACTCCGGGACAGGGGGACGCAGATACGCAGTATTTT; CDR3 protein: CASTPGQGDADTQYF; V gene: TRBV25-1; D gene: TRBD1; J gene: TRBJ2-3; clone size: NA
CDR3 DNA: TGCGCCAGCAGCCAATTTGTCCCACTAGCGGGGGATTCCTACGAGCAGTACTTC; CDR3 protein: CASSQFVPLAGDSYEQYF; V gene: TRBV4-1; D gene: TRBD2; J gene: TRBJ2-7; clone size: NA
CDR3 DNA: TGTGCCAGCAGCTCAGGGGCCCCGGGACAGGCTGGGGCCAACGTCCTGACTTTC; CDR3 protein: CASSSGAPGQAGANVLTF; V gene: TRBV7-9; D gene: TRBD1; J gene: TRBJ2-6; clone size: NA
CDR3 DNA: TGTGCCTGGAGTGCACAGGGGGCAGGAGGGGAGCTGTTTTTT; CDR3 protein: CAWSAQGAGGELFF; V gene: TRBV30; D gene: TRBD1; J gene: TRBJ2-2; clone size: NA
CDR3 DNA: TGTGCCAGCAGTGAAGTCCCAGGGGTGGATGGCTACACCTTC; CDR3 protein: CASSEVPGVDGYTF; V gene: TRBV2; D gene: NA; J gene: TRBJ1-2; clone size: NA
CDR3 DNA: TGTGCCAGCAGCCCGGGACAGGGGACCTCTGGCTACACCTTC; CDR3 protein: CASSPGQGTSGYTF; V gene: TRBV5-6; D gene: TRBD1; J gene: TRBJ1-2; clone size: NA
CDR3 DNA: TGTGCCAGCAGCTCTACGACTAATCAGCCCCAGCATTTT; CDR3 protein: CASSSTTNQPQHF; V gene: TRBV11-2; D gene: NA; J gene: TRBJ1-5; clone size: few
CDR3 DNA: TGTGCCAGCAGCGCACAGGGTGTTATGGACTATGGCTACACCTTC; CDR3 protein: CASSAQGVMDYGYTF; V gene: TRBV7-9; D gene: NA; J gene: TRBJ1-2; clone size: NA
CDR3 DNA: TGTGCCAGCTCACCACGACTGTCCCAAGAGACCCAGTACTTC; CDR3 protein: CASSPRLSQETQYF; V gene: TRBV18; D gene: NA; J gene: TRBJ2-5; clone size: NA
CDR3 DNA: TGCAGCGGGTCACAGGGCTTTGGTCAGCCCCAGCATTTT; CDR3 protein: CSGSQGFGQPQHF; V gene: TRBV29-1; D gene: NA; J gene: TRBJ1-5; clone size: NA
CDR3 DNA: TGTGCCAGTAGTATATCCGGGAGGAGAGGAAATCAGCCCCAGCATTTT; CDR3 protein: CASSISGRRGNQPQHF; V gene: TRBV19; D gene: NA; J gene: TRBJ1-5; clone size: NA
CDR3 DNA: TGTGCCAGCAGTGAAATCGGACAGGGGTCAGGGCTGTTTTTT; CDR3 protein: CASSEIGQGSGLFF; V gene: TRBV2; D gene: TRBD1; J gene: TRBJ1-4; clone size: many
CDR3 DNA: TGTGCCTCGGGGACAGGGGCTGGTTTGGTTAAACTGTTTTTT; CDR3 protein: CASGTGAGLVKLFF; V gene: TRBV30; D gene: TRBD1; J gene: TRBJ1-4; clone size: NA
CDR3 DNA: TGCGCCAGCAGCTTGGTCCTAGGGGCTACGGCTGAAGCTTTCTTT; CDR3 protein: CASSLVLGATAEAFF; V gene: TRBV5-1; D gene: NA; J gene: TRBJ1-1; clone size: few
CDR3 DNA: TGTGCCAGCAGCTTCGGGTCCAAGGATGAAAAACTGTTTTTT; CDR3 protein: CASSFGSKDEKLFF; V gene: TRBV5-4; D gene: NA; J gene: TRBJ1-4; clone size: NA
CDR3 DNA: TGTGCCACCAGTGATCCCCGACAGGGGTCGTACGAGCAGTACTTC; CDR3 protein: CATSDPRQGSYEQYF; V gene: TRBV24-1; D gene: TRBD1; J gene: TRBJ2-7; clone size: NA
CDR3 DNA: TGTGCCAGCAGTGCTGCCAGGGAGGGTTACGAGCAGTACTTC; CDR3 protein: CASSAAREGYEQYF; V gene: TRBV2; D gene: TRBD2; J gene: TRBJ2-7; clone size: NA
CDR3 DNA: TGCAGCGTTGAAGATCAACTTGAGGACTCCTATGGCTACACCTTC; CDR3 protein: CSVEDQLEDSYGYTF; V gene: TRBV29-1; D gene: NA; J gene: TRBJ1-2; clone size: few
CDR3 DNA: TGTGCCAGCAAAAACATCGTGGGGGCCTTCTATGGCTACACCTTC; CDR3 protein: CASKNIVGAFYGYTF; V gene: TRBV27; D gene: NA; J gene: TRBJ1-2; clone size: NA
CDR3 DNA: TGTGCCAGCAGTTCCCAGGCAGGGCTCTATGGCTACACCTTC; CDR3 protein: CASSSQAGLYGYTF; V gene: TRBV27; D gene: NA; J gene: TRBJ1-2; clone size: NA
CDR3 DNA: TGTGCCAGCAGCCAAGCTCCTAGCGGGGGGGCTGGAAACGAGCAGTACTTC; CDR3 protein: CASSQAPSGGAGNEQYF; V gene: TRBV4-2; D gene: TRBD2; J gene: TRBJ2-7; clone size: NA
CDR3 DNA: TGTGCCAGCTCACCACCTACAGGGGTTAATTCACCCCTCCACTTT; CDR3 protein: CASSPPTGVNSPLHF; V gene: TRBV18; D gene: TRBD1; J gene: TRBJ1-6; clone size: NA
CDR3 DNA: TGTGCCAGCAGCCCAGACAGGTGGGGCTCCTACGAGCAGTACTTC; CDR3 protein: CASSPDRWGSYEQYF; V gene: TRBV11-1; D gene: NA; J gene: TRBJ2-7; clone size: NA
CDR3 DNA: TGTGCCAGCAACAACATCAACGGGGGCTACACCTTC; CDR3 protein: CASNNINGGYTF; V gene: TRBV6-5; D gene: NA; J gene: TRBJ1-2; clone size: NA
CDR3 DNA: TGTGCCAGCAGCTTAGGGGACAGGGTCTCGTCTGACCAAGAGACCCAGTACTTC; CDR3 protein: CASSLGDRVSSDQETQYF; V gene: TRBV11-3; D gene: TRBD1; J gene: TRBJ2-5; clone size: NA
CDR3 DNA: TGTGCCAGCAGGGGACAACCGAGCTCCTATAATTCACCCCTCCACTTT; CDR3 protein: CASRGQPSSYNSPLHF; V gene: TRBV2; D gene: NA; J gene: TRBJ1-6; clone size: NA
CDR3 DNA: TGCGCCAGCAGCTTGCTCCAGGGGGCTATTAGCACTGAAGCTTTCTTT; CDR3 protein: CASSLLQGAISTEAFF; V gene: TRBV5-1; D gene: TRBD1; J gene: TRBJ1-1; clone size: NA
CDR3 DNA: TGTGCCAGCAGCAACAGGGAATCCGGGGAGCTGTTTTTT; CDR3 protein: CASSNRESGELFF; V gene: TRBV7-2; D gene: NA; J gene: TRBJ2-2; clone size: NA
CDR3 DNA: TGTGCCAGTAGTATAGAATTAGGGGCAGGCAATCAGCCCCAGCATTTT; CDR3 protein: CASSIELGAGNQPQHF; V gene: TRBV19; D gene: NA; J gene: TRBJ1-5; clone size: once
CDR3 DNA: TGTGCCATCAGTGAATCCGGGACAGTGAGCTACACCTTC; CDR3 protein: CAISESGTVSYTF; V gene: TRBV10-3; D gene: TRBD1; J gene: TRBJ1-2; clone size: NA
CDR3 DNA: TGTGCCAGCAGCTTCGGGCAGGGAATGGGCAATCAGCCCCAGCATTTT; CDR3 protein: CASSFGQGMGNQPQHF; V gene: TRBV7-9; D gene: NA; J gene: TRBJ1-5; clone size: once
CDR3 DNA: TGTGCCAGCAGTTTGGTGCCAGGGGGCTTAGGCTCCTACGAGCAGTACTTC; CDR3 protein: CASSLVPGGLGSYEQYF; V gene: TRBV28; D gene: TRBD1; J gene: TRBJ2-7; clone size: NA
CDR3 DNA: TGTGCCAGCTCCCAGGGCACGACCTACGAGCAGTACTTC; CDR3 protein: CASSQGTTYEQYF; V gene: TRBV5-4; D gene: NA; J gene: TRBJ2-7; clone size: NA
CDR3 DNA: TGTGCCAGCACTCCCATGACAGGGGGGCTGTCCGAGCAGTACTTC; CDR3 protein: CASTPMTGGLSEQYF; V gene: TRBV7-8; D gene: TRBD1; J gene: TRBJ2-7; clone size: NA
CDR3 DNA: TGCAGCGACCAGGACTCCCGGTACCAAGAGACCCAGTACTTC; CDR3 protein: CSDQDSRYQETQYF; V gene: TRBV29-1; D gene: NA; J gene: TRBJ2-5; clone size: NA
CDR3 DNA: TGTGCCAGCTCACCGACTGGATCCTCCTACAATGAGCAGTTCTTC; CDR3 protein: CASSPTGSSYNEQFF; V gene: TRBV18; D gene: NA; J gene: TRBJ2-1; clone size: NA
CDR3 DNA: TGTGCCAGCAGCTTAAACAGGGGGCATGGGGTTGAGCAGTTCTTC; CDR3 protein: CASSLNRGHGVEQFF; V gene: TRBV7-9; D gene: TRBD1; J gene: TRBJ2-1; clone size: NA
CDR3 DNA: TGTGCCAGCAGTGACCCATGGGGCAGATTGGGGACCAAAAACATTCAGTACTTC; CDR3 protein: CASSDPWGRLGTKNIQYF; V gene: TRBV6-1; D gene: NA; J gene: TRBJ2-4; clone size: NA
CDR3 DNA: TGTGCCAGCAGTTTATTCGGGTCGGGGGGGCGCCAAAATCAGCCCCAGCATTTT; CDR3 protein: CASSLFGSGGRQNQPQHF; V gene: TRBV28; D gene: NA; J gene: TRBJ1-5; clone size: NA
CDR3 DNA: TGTGCTAGTGGTTTGGGGAGGACTAGTTCAGATACGCAGTATTTT; CDR3 protein: CASGLGRTSSDTQYF; V gene: TRBV12-5; D gene: TRBD2; J gene: TRBJ2-3; clone size: NA
CDR3 DNA: TGTGCCAGCAGCTTAGATCCGGGACAGGCGCAAGAGACCCAGTACTTC; CDR3 protein: CASSLDPGQAQETQYF; V gene: TRBV11-2; D gene: TRBD1; J gene: TRBJ2-5; clone size: few
CDR3 DNA: TGTGCCAGCACGAAGACAGATACAGATACGCAGTATTTT; CDR3 protein: CASTKTDTDTQYF; V gene: TRBV19; D gene: NA; J gene: TRBJ2-3; clone size: NA
CDR3 DNA: TGTGCCAGCAGCCTCCGAGGACTAGTCGGTGAGACCCAGTACTTC; CDR3 protein: CASSLRGLVGETQYF; V gene: TRBV13; D gene: TRBD2; J gene: TRBJ2-5; clone size: NA
CDR3 DNA: TGTGCCAGCAGTTCCCTAGCGGGGATCACAGATACGCAGTATTTT; CDR3 protein: CASSSLAGITDTQYF; V gene: TRBV7-9; D gene: TRBD2; J gene: TRBJ2-3; clone size: NA